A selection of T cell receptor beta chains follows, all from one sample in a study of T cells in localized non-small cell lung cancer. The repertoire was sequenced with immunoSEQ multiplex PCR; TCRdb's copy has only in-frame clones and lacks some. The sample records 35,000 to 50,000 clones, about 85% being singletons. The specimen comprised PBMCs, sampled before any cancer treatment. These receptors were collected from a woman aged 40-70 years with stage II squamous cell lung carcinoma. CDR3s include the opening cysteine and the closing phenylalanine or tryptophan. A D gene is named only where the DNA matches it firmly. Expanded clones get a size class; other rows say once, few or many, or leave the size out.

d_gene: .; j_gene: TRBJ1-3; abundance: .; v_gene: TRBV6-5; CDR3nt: TGTGCCAGCAGCGACCGGGACACTGGAAACACCATATATTTT; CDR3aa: CASSDRDTGNTIYF
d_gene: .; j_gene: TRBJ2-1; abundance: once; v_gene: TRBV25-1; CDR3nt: TGTGCCGGGTGGAATGAGCAGTTCTTC; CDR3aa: CAGWNEQFF
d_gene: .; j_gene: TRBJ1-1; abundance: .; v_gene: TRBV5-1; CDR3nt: TGCGCCAGCAGCTCAGAACTGGGGGGTTTAACTGAAGCTTTCTTT; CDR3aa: CASSSELGGLTEAFF
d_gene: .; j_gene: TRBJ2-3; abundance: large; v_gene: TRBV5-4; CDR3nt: TGTGCCAGCAGCTCCGGGGCTAGCACAGATACGCAGTATTTT; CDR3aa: CASSSGASTDTQYF
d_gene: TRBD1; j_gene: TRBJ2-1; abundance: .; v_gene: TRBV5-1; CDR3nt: TGCGCCAGCAGCTCCGGGACAGCAATCAATGAGCAGTTCTTC; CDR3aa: CASSSGTAINEQFF
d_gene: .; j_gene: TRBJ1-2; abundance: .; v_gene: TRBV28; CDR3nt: TGTGCCAGCAGTTCGCAGCCCTCCGGGGGGGGCTACACCTTC; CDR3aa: CASSSQPSGGGYTF
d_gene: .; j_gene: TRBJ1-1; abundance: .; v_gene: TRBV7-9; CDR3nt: TGTGCCAGCAGCTTCATGGGGCCCCGCGCCGGGGCTTTCTTT; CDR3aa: CASSFMGPRAGAFF
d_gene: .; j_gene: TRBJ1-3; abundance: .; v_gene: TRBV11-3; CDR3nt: TGTGCCAGCAGCAATACTCCAGGAAACACCATATATTTT; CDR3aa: CASSNTPGNTIYF
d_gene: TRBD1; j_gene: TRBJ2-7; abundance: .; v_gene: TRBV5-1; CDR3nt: TGCGCCAGCAGCTTGGGCCAGGGGGCAACTCAAGGCGAGCAGTACTTC; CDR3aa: CASSLGQGATQGEQYF
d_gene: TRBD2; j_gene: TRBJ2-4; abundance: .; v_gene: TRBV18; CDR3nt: TGTGCCAGCTCACCCACAATAGCGGGAGGAACCATTCAGTACTTC; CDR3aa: CASSPTIAGGTIQYF
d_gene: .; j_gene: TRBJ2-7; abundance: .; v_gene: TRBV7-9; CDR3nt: TGTGCCAGCAGCCTCAGACAGGCCGGGGACTACGAGCAGTACTTC; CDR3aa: CASSLRQAGDYEQYF
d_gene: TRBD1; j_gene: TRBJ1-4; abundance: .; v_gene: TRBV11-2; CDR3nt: TGTGCCAGCAGCTTAGGGGGGACAGGGAATGAAAAACTGTTTTTT; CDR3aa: CASSLGGTGNEKLFF
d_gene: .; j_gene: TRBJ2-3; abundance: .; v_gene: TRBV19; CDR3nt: TGTGCCAGTAGTATATTCTTTACAAGCACAGATACGCAGTATTTT; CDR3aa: CASSIFFTSTDTQYF
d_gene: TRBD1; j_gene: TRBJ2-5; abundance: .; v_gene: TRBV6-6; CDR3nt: TGTGCCAGCAGTTACGGCGACAGGGGAGAGACCCAGTACTTC; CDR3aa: CASSYGDRGETQYF
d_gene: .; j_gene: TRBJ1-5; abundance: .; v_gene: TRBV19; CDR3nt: TGTGCCAGTACGCTGTCGGTAGGCAGCCCGTATCAGCCCCAGCATTTT; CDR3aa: CASTLSVGSPYQPQHF
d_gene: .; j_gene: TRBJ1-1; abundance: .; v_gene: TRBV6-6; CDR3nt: TGTGCCAGCAGGCCCAACTACAGGAACCATGACGAAGCTTTCTTT; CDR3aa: CASRPNYRNHDEAFF
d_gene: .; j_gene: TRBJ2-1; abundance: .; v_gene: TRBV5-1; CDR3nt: TGCGCCAGCAGCTTGAATCAGAGGCAGTTCTTC; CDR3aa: CASSLNQRQFF
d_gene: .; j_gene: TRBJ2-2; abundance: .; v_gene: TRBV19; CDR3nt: TGTGCCAGTAGTGGGGGATGGGGTGTGGACACCGGGGAGCTGTTTTTT; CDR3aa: CASSGGWGVDTGELFF
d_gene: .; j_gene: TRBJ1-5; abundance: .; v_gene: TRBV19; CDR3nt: TGTGCCAGTAGTATGGGCCGGGGGCTCGCGGGACAGCCCCAGCATTTT; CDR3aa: CASSMGRGLAGQPQHF
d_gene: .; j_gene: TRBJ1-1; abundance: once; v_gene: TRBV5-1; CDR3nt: TGCGCCAGCAGCTCCAACGGGGCATTAGGCATGAACACTGAAGCTTTCTTT; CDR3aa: CASSSNGALGMNTEAFF
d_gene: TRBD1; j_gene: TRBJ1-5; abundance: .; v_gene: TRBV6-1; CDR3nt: TGTGCCAGCAGTGATGACGGACAGGGCGTCCTATATAGCAATCAGCCCCAGCATTTT; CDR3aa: CASSDDGQGVLYSNQPQHF
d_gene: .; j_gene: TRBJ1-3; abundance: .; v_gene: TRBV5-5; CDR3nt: TGTGCCAGCAGCTTGGAGCCAGGTGGAAACACCATATATTTT; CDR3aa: CASSLEPGGNTIYF
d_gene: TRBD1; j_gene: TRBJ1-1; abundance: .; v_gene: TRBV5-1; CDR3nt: TGCGCCAGCAGCTTGGGGACAGGCTATCACATGAACACTGAAGCTTTCTTT; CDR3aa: CASSLGTGYHMNTEAFF
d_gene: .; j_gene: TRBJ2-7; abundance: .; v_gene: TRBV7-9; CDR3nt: TGTGCCAGCAGCTCGACAGGTATCGTCTCCTACGAGCAGTACTTC; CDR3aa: CASSSTGIVSYEQYF
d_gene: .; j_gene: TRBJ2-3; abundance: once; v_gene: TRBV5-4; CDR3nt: TGTGCCAGCAGCGATAGCCGACAGGCAGATACGCAGTATTTT; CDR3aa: CASSDSRQADTQYF
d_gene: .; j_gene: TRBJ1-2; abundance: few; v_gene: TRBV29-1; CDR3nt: TGCAGCGTTGAAGGCGGTGGCTACACCTTC; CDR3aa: CSVEGGGYTF
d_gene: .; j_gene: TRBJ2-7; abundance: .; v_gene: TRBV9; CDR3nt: TGTGCCAGCAGCCTCACAAGCGGCAGCTCCTACGAGCAGTACTTC; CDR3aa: CASSLTSGSSYEQYF
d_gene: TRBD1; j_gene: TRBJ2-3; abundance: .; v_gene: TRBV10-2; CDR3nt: TGCGCCAGCAGTGTGCTCGGGACAGGGGGCACAGATACGCAGTATTTT; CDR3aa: CASSVLGTGGTDTQYF
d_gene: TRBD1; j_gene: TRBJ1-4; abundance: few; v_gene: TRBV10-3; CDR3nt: TGTGCCATCAGTGAGGGATCGGGACAGGGAATAGAAAAACTGTTTTTT; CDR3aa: CAISEGSGQGIEKLFF
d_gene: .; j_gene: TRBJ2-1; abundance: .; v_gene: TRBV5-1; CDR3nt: TGCGCCAGCAGCTTGGAAAGGGGGTACGCTGAGCAGTTCTTC; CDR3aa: CASSLERGYAEQFF
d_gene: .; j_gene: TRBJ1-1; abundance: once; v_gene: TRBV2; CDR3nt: TGTGCCAGCAGTGTTAGAGGGACTGAAGCTTTCTTT; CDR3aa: CASSVRGTEAFF
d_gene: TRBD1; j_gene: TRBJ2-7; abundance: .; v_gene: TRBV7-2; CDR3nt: TGTGCCAGCAGCTTGGGACAGTCAAGCTCCTACGAGCAGTACTTC; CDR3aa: CASSLGQSSSYEQYF
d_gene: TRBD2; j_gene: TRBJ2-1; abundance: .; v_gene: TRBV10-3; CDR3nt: TGTGCCATCAGTGACCCGGGACTGGGGGGGTATTACAATGAGCAGTTCTTC; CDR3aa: CAISDPGLGGYYNEQFF
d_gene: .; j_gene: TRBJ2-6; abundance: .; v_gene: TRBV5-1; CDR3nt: TGCGCCAGCAGCTTAGGACAAATCTCTGGGGCCAACGTCCTGACTTTC; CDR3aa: CASSLGQISGANVLTF
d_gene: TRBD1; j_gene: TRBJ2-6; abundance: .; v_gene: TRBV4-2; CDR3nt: TGTGCCAGCAGCCAAGATGGGACAGCTTTGTTCTCTGGGGCCAACGTCCTGACTTTC; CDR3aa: CASSQDGTALFSGANVLTF
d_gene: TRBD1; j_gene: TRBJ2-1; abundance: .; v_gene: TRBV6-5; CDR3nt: TGTGCCAGCAGTTACCGGACAGGGGGTAAGGATGAGCAGTTCTTC; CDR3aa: CASSYRTGGKDEQFF
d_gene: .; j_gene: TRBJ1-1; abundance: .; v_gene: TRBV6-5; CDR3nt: TGTGCCAGCAGCCTCGATATGATGAACACTGAAGCTTTCTTT; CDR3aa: CASSLDMMNTEAFF
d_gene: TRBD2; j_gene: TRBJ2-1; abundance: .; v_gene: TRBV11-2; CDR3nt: TGTGCCAGCAAGCGGGGACCCAATGAGCAGTTCTTC; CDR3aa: CASKRGPNEQFF
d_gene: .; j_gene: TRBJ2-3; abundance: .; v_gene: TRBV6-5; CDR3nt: TGTGCCAGCAGTTACTCACTCAGCTCTGATACGCAGTATTTT; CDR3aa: CASSYSLSSDTQYF
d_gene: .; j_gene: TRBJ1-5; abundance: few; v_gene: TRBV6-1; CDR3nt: TGTGCCAGCAGGCTCGACAGCAATCAGCCCCAGCATTTT; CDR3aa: CASRLDSNQPQHF
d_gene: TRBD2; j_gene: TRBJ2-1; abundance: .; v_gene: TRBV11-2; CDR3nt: TGTGCCAGCAGCTCCCGAAGGACTAGCGGGGACAATGAGCAGTTCTTC; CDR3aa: CASSSRRTSGDNEQFF
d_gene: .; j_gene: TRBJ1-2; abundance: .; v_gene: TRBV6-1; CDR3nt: TGTGCCAGCAGTTTCGGGGTCTATGGCTACACCTTC; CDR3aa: CASSFGVYGYTF
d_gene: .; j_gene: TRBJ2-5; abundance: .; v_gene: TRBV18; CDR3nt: TGTGCCAGCTCACCCCTCGGGGAGACCCAGTACTTC; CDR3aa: CASSPLGETQYF
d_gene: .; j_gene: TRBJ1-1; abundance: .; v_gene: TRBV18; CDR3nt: TGTGCCAGCTCACATGAACAGGGTAAGAGGGCTGAAGCTTTCTTT; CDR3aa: CASSHEQGKRAEAFF
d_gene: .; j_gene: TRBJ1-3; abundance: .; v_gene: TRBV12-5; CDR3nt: TGTGCTAGTGCCCCTTCTTTGTCCCCAGGAAACACCATATATTTT; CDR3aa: CASAPSLSPGNTIYF
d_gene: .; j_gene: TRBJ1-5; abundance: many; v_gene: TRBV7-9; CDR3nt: TGTGCCAGCAGCTCCGGGGTCTATCAGCCCCAGCATTTT; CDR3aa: CASSSGVYQPQHF
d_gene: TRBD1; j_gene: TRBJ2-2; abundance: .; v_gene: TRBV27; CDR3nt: TGTGCCAGCAGTTCAGTACCGATTACAGGGGCCGCAGGGGAGCTGTTTTTT; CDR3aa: CASSSVPITGAAGELFF
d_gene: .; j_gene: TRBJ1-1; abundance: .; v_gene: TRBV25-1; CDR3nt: TGTGCCAGCAGTGGATGGACGGCTGAAGCTTTCTTT; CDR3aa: CASSGWTAEAFF